The source of this T cell receptor (beta chain) is a study of T cell responses to AZD1222 COVID-19 vaccine. Study results and limitations: Vaccine-associated CD4 TCRs ranged over spike, dominating at 160-218 and 743-854. Among AZD1222 vaccinees, only 5 to 7 were seropositive at baseline.

V lost 2 bases and J lost 4, with 8 bases in between. CDR1 is MGHDK and CDR2 is SYGVNS in the germline V gene. The CDR3 runs to 13 residues. TCRdb's copy holds only in-frame clones and misses some; the assay was immunoSEQ multiplex PCR. Of tens of thousands of clones listed, about 89% were seen once; the top ten hold 5%. As concerns this clone: What it binds is not known.

The clonotype originates from an adult who received the AZD1222 COVID-19 vaccine. The chain has TRBV25-1 and TRBJ1-1; unclear D gene. The specimen was peripheral blood, collected 28 days after the second AZD1222 dose. The CDR3 spells CASSENQATEAFF. The CDR3 bases are TGTGCCAGCAGTGAAAACCAGGCCACTGAAGCTTTCTTT.